This entry is about one T cell receptor (beta chain). What it binds is unknown. These data come from a study of human thymus T cells. V shed 6 bases and J shed 4 bases, with 9 bases lying between them. The CDR3 consists of 12 residues. Germline CDR1 reads LNHDA; CDR2 reads SQIVND (reference sequence). During surgery, about 0.45-1 mL peripheral blood was drawn from four of eight donors. All available leukocytes, rather than a set cell count, yielded the blood DNA. Here immunoSEQ multiplex PCR was the method, and the copy in TCRdb shows in-frame clones only, minus some. The sample gives around 44,000 clones, roughly 94% of which show up once; around 0.12% is in the top ten. General study points: Thymic and blood repertoires appeared to display a bias in their usage of V and J genes.

Sequencing was done on a sample of blood. This sequence was found in a boy in the first two years of life with a congenital heart defect but otherwise immunologically healthy. The rearrangement uses TRBV19 and TRBJ2-5; possible D gene TRBD2, 6 bases. Here the CDR3 reads CASSLRGETQYF. In DNA form, the CDR3 reads TGTGCCAGTAGCCTGCGGGGAGAGACCCAGTACTTC.